Listed below are T cell receptor beta chains from one sample, sequenced in a study of blood T cell repertoires in COVID-19. Produced via immunoSEQ multiplex PCR; TCRdb's table is partial and in-frame only. Of approximately 120,000 clones in the sample, more than 70% were seen once. Sequenced sample: peripheral blood. Every receptor here comes from a human donor in a cohort sampled during active COVID-19. Both conserved end residues are part of each CDR3. The D gene is left open where the match is weak. For some rows the clone size is stated as once, few or many, or as a class when expanded; others skip it.

clone_size: .; d_call: .; v_call: TRBV2; j_call: TRBJ2-5; cdr3_nt: TGTGCCAGCAGTCCAAGACTACAACTGGAGACCCAGTACTTC; cdr3_aa: CASSPRLQLETQYF
clone_size: few; d_call: TRBD1; v_call: TRBV6-2/TRBV6-3; j_call: TRBJ1-2; cdr3_nt: TGTGCCAGCAGTCCCGGGACAGGGGTTCGTGGCTACACCTTC; cdr3_aa: CASSPGTGVRGYTF
clone_size: once; d_call: TRBD1; v_call: TRBV10-3; j_call: TRBJ1-5; cdr3_nt: TGTGCCATCGGCCCACCGGGACAGGGAGATAGCAATCAGCCCCAGCATTTT; cdr3_aa: CAIGPPGQGDSNQPQHF
clone_size: .; d_call: TRBD2; v_call: TRBV27; j_call: TRBJ2-2; cdr3_nt: TGTGCCACCCAAAAGGCCGGGACTAGCGGGAGAATCGGGGAGCTGTTTTTT; cdr3_aa: CATQKAGTSGRIGELFF
clone_size: .; d_call: .; v_call: TRBV19; j_call: TRBJ2-2; cdr3_nt: TGTGCCAGTAGTACCACTAACGCGAACACCGGGGAGCTGTTTTTT; cdr3_aa: CASSTTNANTGELFF
clone_size: .; d_call: .; v_call: TRBV6-5; j_call: TRBJ2-1; cdr3_nt: TGTGCCAGCAGTTACTCGAGGGTGGATGAGCAGTTCTTC; cdr3_aa: CASSYSRVDEQFF
clone_size: once; d_call: TRBD2; v_call: TRBV18; j_call: TRBJ2-1; cdr3_nt: TGTGCCAGCTCACCACTGACTAGCGGGAGCCCCTACAATGAGCAGTTCTTC; cdr3_aa: CASSPLTSGSPYNEQFF
clone_size: .; d_call: TRBD1; v_call: TRBV6-5; j_call: TRBJ2-2; cdr3_nt: TGTGCCAGCAAAGGACAGGGGAACACCGGGGAGCTGTTTTTT; cdr3_aa: CASKGQGNTGELFF
clone_size: .; d_call: TRBD1; v_call: TRBV4-3; j_call: TRBJ1-2; cdr3_nt: TGCGCCAGCAGCCCCGGGGCAGGGGGCAACTATGGCTACACCTTC; cdr3_aa: CASSPGAGGNYGYTF
clone_size: few; d_call: .; v_call: TRBV2; j_call: TRBJ1-4; cdr3_nt: TGTGCCAGCAGTGTGAGGCAGCGCGCGTCCGTACGAGAAAAACTGTTTTTT; cdr3_aa: CASSVRQRASVREKLFF
clone_size: .; d_call: TRBD1; v_call: TRBV15; j_call: TRBJ1-2; cdr3_nt: TGTGCCACCAGGAGGGACAGTCAGAACTATGGCTACACCTTC; cdr3_aa: CATRRDSQNYGYTF
clone_size: .; d_call: .; v_call: TRBV5-1; j_call: TRBJ2-1; cdr3_nt: TGCGCCAGCAGCTTGAGCTTGGGCGATGAGCAGTTCTTC; cdr3_aa: CASSLSLGDEQFF
clone_size: .; d_call: TRBD2; v_call: TRBV10-3; j_call: TRBJ2-7; cdr3_nt: TGTGCCATCAGTGATATTAGCGGGAGCACGTACTTC; cdr3_aa: CAISDISGSTYF
clone_size: .; d_call: TRBD1; v_call: TRBV10-3; j_call: TRBJ2-7; cdr3_nt: TGTGCCACCAGCGTTGACAGGGGGTACCCATACGAGCAGTACTTC; cdr3_aa: CATSVDRGYPYEQYF